This T cell receptor beta chain derives from a study of shared clonotypes between healthy human individuals. Only in-frame clones appear in the TCRdb table, and some are missing; sequencing was by immunoSEQ multiplex PCR. The sample carries approximately 2.5 million clones, around nine tenths recorded once. CDR3 length equals 14 residues. Per germline, CDR1 KGHSH and CDR2 LQKENI. The V gene end was trimmed by 3 bases and the J gene end by 5 bases; junction bases not matched to a gene: 6. This clonotype originated in a man aged 18 to 29 in good health. The sequencing sample was made of naive CD4+ T cells sorted from blood. The subset here: CD45RA+ positively selected. V is TRBV18 and J is TRBJ1-1, with 7 nucleotides matching TRBD1. CDR3 DNA sequence: TGTGCCAGCTCACCTCAACAGGGGCAGACTGAAGCTTTCTTT. The encoded protein is CASSPQQGQTEAFF.